This TCR beta chain was profiled in a study of T cell repertoires in ileal Crohn's disease. Background on the study: At surgery, 35% of patients smoked, with median disease duration roughly 7.2 years.

Germline V CDR1 and CDR2: SQVTM, ANQGSEA. The CDR3 has 15 amino acids. V was cut by 4 bases and J by 5 bases, with 18 bases left in between. Assay: immunoSEQ multiplex PCR; the TCRdb copy retains only in-frame clones and omits some. The sample carries about 7,400 clones, about four fifths recorded once. Sequenced sample: ileal tissue. The clonotype originates from an adult with Crohn's disease. The chain uses TRBV29-1 and TRBJ1-5, with D possibly TRBD1 on 5 matching bases. The CDR3 loop is CSVGFTQDRDQPQHF. CDR3 coding DNA: TGCAGCGTTGGGTTCACACAGGATCGGGATCAGCCCCAGCATTTT. The variable domain in full, with the rest retrieved from reference TRBV29-1 and TRBJ1-5, is SAVISQKPSRDICQRGTSLTIQCQVDSQVTMMFWYRQQPGQSLTLIATANQGSEATYESGFVIDKFPISRPNLTFSTLTVSNMSPEDSSIYLCSVGFTQDRDQPQHFGDGTRLSIL.